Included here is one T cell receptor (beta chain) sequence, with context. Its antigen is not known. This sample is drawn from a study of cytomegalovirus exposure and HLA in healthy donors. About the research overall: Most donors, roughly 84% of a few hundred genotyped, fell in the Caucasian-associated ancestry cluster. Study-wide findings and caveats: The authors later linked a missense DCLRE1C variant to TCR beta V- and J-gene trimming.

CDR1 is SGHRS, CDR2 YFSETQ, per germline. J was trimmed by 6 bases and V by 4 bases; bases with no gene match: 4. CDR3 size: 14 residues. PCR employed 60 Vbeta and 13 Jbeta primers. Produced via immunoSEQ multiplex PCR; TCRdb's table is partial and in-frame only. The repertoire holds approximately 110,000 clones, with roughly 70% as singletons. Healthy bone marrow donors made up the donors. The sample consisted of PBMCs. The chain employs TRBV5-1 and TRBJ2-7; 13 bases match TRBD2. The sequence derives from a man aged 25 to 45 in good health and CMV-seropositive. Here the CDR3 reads CASSTLAGGFEQYF. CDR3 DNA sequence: TGCGCCAGCAGCACACTAGCGGGGGGGTTCGAGCAGTACTTC.